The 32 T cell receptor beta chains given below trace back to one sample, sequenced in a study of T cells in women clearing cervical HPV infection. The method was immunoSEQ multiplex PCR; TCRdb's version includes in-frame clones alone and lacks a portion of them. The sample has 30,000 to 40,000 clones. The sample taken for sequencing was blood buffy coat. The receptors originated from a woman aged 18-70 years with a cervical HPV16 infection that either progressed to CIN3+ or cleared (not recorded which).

The CDR3: CASSFRTRGGNQPQYF. The covered CDR3 bases are TGTGCCAGCAGCTTCAGGACCCGGGGGGGCAATCAGCCG. This chain connects TRBV5-4 to TRBJ2-3; 8 bases agree with TRBD2. Read data end 3 residues before the CDR3 end; the end is taken from the germline J gene. The CDR3 runs 16 residues. Germline V gene data show CDR1 as SGHNT and CDR2 as YYREEE (reference sequence).

The CDR3 DNA, read in part, is TGTGCCAGCAGGGTGACTAGCGGGTCCTACAATGAG. Amino acids: CASRVTSGSYNE. The complete CDR3 reads CASRVTSGSYNEQFF. This chain links TRBV2 with TRBJ2-1; 10 nucleotides line up with TRBD2. The read finishes 3 residues shy of the CDR3 end, and the germline J gene is used to complete it. With 6 bases clipped from V and 1 base from J, the junction kept 3 bases outside the gene matches. CDR3 length: 15 residues. Germline loops: CDR1 SNHLY, CDR2 FYNNEI.

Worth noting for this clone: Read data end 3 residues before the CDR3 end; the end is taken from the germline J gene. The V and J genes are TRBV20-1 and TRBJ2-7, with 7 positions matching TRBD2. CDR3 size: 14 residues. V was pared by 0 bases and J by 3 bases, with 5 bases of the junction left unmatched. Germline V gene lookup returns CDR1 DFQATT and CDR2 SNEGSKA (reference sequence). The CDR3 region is CSARERGGSYEQYF. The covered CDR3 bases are TGCAGTGCTAGAGAAAGAGGCGGGAGCTACGAG.

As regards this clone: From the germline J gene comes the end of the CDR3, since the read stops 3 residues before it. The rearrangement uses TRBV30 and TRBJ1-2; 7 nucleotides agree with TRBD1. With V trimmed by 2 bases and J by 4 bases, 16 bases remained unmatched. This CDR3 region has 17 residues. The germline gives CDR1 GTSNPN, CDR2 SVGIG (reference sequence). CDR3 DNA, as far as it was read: TGTGCCTGGAGTACCCCCCGCCGAGGACAGGATGGCTATGGC. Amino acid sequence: CAWSTPRRGQDGYG. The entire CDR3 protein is CAWSTPRRGQDGYGYTF.

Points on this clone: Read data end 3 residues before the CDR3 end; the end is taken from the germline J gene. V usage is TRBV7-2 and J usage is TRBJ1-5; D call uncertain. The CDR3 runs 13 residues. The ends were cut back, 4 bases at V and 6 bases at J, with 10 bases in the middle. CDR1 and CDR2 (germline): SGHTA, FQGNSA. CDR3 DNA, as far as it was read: TGTGCCAGCAGCTCCCGTCGAGGTCAGCCC. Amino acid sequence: CASSSRRGQP. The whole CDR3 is CASSSRRGQPQHF.

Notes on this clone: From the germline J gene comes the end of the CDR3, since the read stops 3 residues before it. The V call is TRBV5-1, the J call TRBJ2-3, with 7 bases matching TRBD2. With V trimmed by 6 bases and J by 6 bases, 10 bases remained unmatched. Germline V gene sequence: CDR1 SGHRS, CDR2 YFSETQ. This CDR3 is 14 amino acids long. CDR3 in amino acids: CASTAGTEDDTQYF. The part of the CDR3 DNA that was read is TGCGCCAGCACAGCGGGGACCGAAGACGATACG.

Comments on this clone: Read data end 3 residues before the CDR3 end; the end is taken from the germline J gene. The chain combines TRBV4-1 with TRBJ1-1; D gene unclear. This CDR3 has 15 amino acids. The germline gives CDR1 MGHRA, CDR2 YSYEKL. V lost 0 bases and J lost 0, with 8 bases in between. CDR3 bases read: TGCGCCAGCAGCCAAGAGCCGCAGGTGAACACTGAA. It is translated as CASSQEPQVNTE. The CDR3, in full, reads CASSQEPQVNTEAFF.

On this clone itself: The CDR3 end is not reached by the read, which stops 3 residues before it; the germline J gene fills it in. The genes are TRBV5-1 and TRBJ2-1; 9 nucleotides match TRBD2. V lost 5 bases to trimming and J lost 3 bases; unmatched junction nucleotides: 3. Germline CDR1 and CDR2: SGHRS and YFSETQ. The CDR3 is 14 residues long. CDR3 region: CASRDSGGYNEQFF. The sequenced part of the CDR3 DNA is TGCGCCAGCAGAGATAGCGGGGGCTACAATGAG.

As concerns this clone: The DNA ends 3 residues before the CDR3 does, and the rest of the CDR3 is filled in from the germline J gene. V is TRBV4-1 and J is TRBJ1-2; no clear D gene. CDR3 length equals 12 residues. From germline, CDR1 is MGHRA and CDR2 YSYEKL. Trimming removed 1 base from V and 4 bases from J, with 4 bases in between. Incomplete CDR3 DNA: TGCGCCAGCAGCCAAGGACTCTATGGC. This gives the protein CASSQGLYG. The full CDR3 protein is CASSQGLYGYTF.

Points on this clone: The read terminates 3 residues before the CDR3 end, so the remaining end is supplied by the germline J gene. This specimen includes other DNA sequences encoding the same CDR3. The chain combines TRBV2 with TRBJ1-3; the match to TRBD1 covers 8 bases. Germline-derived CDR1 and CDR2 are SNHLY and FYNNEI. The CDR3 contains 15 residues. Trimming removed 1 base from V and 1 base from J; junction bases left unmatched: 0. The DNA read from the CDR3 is TGTGCCAGCAGTGAAGGACAGGGGTCTGGAAACACC. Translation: CASSEGQGSGNT. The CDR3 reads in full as CASSEGQGSGNTIYF.

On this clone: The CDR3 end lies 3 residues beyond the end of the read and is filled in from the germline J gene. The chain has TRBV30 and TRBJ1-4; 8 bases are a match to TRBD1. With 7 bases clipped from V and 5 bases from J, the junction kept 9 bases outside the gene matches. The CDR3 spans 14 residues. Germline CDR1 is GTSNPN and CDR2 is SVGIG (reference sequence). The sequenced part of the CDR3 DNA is TGTGCCTACGGGGCGAGGACAGGGAATGAAAAA. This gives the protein CAYGARTGNEK. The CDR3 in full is CAYGARTGNEKLFF.

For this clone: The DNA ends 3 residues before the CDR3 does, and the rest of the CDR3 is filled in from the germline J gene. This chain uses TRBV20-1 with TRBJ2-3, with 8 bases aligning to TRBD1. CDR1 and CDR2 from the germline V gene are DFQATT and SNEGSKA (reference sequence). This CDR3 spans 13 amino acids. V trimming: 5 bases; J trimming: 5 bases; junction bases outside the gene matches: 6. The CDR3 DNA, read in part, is TGCAGTGCTCCCCAGGGGGCGGTAGATACG. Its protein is CSAPQGAVDT. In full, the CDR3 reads CSAPQGAVDTQYF.

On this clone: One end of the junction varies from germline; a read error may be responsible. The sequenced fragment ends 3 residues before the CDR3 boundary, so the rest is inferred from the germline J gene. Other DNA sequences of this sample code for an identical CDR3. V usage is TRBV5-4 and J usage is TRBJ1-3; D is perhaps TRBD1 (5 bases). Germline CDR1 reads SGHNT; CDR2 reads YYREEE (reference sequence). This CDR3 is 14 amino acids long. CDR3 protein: CASSLEGTRNTIYF. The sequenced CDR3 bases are TGTGCCAGCAGCTTGGAGGGGACTAGAAACACG.

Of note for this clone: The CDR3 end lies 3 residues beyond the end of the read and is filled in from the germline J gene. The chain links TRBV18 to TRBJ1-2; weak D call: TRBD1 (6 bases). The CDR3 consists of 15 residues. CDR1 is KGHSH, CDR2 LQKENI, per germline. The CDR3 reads CASSPEGQISYDYTF. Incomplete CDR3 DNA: TGTGCCAGCTCACCGGAAGGACAGATCAGCTACGAC.

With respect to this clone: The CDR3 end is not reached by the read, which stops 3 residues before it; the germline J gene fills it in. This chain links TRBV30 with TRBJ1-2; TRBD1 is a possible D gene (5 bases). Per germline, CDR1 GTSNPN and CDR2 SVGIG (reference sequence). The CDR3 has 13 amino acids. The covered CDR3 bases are TGTGCCTGGAGTTCCCAGGGAGTTGGAGAC. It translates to CAWSSQGVGD. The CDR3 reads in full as CAWSSQGVGDYTF.

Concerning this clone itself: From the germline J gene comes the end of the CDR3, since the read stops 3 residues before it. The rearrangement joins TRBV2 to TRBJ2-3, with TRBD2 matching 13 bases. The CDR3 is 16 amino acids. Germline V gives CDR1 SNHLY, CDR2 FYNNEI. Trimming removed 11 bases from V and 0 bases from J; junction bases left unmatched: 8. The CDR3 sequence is CAAPGTSGTSTDTQYF. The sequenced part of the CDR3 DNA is TGTGCCGCTCCTGGGACTAGCGGGACTAGCACAGATACG.

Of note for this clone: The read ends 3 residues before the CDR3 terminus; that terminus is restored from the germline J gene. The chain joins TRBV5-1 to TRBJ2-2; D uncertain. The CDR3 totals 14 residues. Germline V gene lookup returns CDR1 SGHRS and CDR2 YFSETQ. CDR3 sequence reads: CASSDPRQNSPLFF. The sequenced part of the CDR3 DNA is TGCGCCAGCTCAGACCCCAGGCAAAATTCACCG.

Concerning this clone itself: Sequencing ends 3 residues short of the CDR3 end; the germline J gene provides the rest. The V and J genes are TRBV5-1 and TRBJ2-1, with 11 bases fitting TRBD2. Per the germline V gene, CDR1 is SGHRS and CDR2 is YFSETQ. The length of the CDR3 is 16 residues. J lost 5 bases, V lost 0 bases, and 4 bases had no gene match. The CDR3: CASSLVVAGGNNEQFF. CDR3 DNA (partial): TGCGCCAGCAGCTTGGTGGTAGCGGGGGGGAACAATGAG.

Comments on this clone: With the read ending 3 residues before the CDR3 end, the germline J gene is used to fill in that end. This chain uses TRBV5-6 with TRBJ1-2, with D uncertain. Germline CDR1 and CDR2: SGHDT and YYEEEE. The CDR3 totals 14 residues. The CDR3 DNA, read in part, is TGTGCCAGCAGCTTCGGACTAGGGAGAAGAGGC. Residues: CASSFGLGRRG. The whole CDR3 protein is CASSFGLGRRGYTF.

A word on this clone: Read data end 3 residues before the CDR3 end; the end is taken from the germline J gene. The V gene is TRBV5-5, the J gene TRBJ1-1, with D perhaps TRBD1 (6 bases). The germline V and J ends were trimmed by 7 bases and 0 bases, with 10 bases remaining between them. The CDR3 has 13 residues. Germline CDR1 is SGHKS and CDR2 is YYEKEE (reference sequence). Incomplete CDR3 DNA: TGTGCCAGCCTAGGGGACATGAACACTGAA. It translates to CASLGDMNTE. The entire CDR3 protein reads CASLGDMNTEAFF.

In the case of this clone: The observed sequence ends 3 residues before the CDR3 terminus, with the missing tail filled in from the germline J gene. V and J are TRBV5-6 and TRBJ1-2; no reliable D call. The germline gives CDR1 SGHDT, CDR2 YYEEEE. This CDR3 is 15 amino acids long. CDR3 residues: CASSSTSGVTDTYTF. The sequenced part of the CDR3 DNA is TGTGCCAGCAGCTCCACTAGCGGGGTCACAGATACG.

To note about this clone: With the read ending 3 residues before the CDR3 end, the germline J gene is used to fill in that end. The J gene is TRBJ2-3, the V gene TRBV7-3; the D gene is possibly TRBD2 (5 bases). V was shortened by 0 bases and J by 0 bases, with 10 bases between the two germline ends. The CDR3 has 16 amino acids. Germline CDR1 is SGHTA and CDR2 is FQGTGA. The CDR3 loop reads CASSLTRRASTDTQYF. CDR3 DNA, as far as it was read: TGTGCCAGCAGCTTAACTCGGCGGGCTAGCACAGATACG.

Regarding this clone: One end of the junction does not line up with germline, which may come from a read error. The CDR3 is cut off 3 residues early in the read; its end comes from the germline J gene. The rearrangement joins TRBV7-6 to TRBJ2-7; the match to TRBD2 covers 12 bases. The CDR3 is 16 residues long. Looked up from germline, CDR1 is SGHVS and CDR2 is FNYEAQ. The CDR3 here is CASSLAGGSVGYEQYF. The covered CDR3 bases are TGTGCCAGCAGCCTAGCGGGGGGGTCTGTTGGGTACGAG. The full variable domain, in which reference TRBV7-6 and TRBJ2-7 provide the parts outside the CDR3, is GAGVSQSPRYKVTKRGQDVALRCDPISGHVSLYWYRQALGQGPEFLTYFNYEAQQDKSGLPNDRFSAERPEGSISTLTIQRTEQRDSAMYRCASSLAGGSVGYEQYFGPGTRLTVT.

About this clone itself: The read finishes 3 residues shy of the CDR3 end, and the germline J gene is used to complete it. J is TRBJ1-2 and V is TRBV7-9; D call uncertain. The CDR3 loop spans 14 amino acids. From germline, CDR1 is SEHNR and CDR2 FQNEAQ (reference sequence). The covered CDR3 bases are TGTGCCAGCAGCTTAGATGTCGCTTCCTACGAC. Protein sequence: CASSLDVASYD. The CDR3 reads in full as CASSLDVASYDYTF.

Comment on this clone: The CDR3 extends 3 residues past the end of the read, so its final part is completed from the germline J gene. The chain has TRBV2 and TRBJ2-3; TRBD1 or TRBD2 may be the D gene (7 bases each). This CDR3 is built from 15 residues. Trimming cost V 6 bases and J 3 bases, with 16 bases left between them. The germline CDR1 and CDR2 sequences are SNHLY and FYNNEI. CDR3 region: CASRREGAGTDTQYF. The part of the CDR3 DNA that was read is TGTGCCAGCAGGAGGGAGGGGGCGGGAACAGATACG.

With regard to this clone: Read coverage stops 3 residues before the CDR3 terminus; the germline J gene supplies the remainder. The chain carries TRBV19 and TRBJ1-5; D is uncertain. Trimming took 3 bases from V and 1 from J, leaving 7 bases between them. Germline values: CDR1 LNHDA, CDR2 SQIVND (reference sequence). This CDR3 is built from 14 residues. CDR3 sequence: CASSMISSNQPQHF. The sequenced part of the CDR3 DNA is TGTGCCAGTAGTATGATTAGCAGCAATCAGCCC.

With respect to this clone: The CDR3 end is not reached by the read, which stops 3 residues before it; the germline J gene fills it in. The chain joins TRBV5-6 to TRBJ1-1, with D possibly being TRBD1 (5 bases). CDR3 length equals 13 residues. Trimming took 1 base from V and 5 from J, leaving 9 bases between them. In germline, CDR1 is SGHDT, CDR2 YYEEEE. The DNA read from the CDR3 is TGTGCCAGCAGCTTGCAGGGAGGAACTGAA. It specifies CASSLQGGTE. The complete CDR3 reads CASSLQGGTEAFF.

The covered CDR3 bases are TGCGCCAGCAGCTTGGCCGGGACAGAAAAA. Encoded protein: CASSLAGTEK. The full CDR3 reads CASSLAGTEKLFF. This chain links TRBV5-1 with TRBJ1-4; perhaps TRBD1 as D (6 bases). Read data end 3 residues before the CDR3 end; the end is taken from the germline J gene. Trimming stripped 0 bases from V and 8 bases from J, with 8 bases between. CDR3 length: 13 amino acids. Germline CDR1 reads SGHRS; CDR2 reads YFSETQ. The full variable domain, with the rest looked up from reference TRBV5-1 and TRBJ1-4, is KAGVTQTPRYLIKTRGQQVTLSCSPISGHRSVSWYQQTPGQGLQFLFEYFSETQRNKGNFPGRFSGRQFSNSRSEMNVSTLELGDSALYLCASSLAGTEKLFFGSGTQLSVL.

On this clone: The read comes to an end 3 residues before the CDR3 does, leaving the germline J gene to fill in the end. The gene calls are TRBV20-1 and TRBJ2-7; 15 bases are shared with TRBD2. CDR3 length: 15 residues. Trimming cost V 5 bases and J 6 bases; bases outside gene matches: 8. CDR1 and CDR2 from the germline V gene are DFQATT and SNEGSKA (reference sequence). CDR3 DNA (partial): TGCAGTGCTCCCTCTCCGGGACTAGCGGGGGGCGAG. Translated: CSAPSPGLAGGE. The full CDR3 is CSAPSPGLAGGEQYF.

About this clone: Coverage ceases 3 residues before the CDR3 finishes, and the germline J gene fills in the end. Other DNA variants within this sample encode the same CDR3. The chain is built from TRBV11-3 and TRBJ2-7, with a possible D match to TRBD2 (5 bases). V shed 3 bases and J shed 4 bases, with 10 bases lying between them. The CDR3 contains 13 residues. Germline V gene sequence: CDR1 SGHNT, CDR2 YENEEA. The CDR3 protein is CASSLDSTYEQYF. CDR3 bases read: TGTGCCAGCAGCTTGGACTCGACTTACGAG. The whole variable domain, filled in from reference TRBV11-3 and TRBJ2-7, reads EAGVVQSPRYKIIEKKQPVAFWCNPISGHNTLYWYLQNLGQGPELLIRYENEEAVDDSQLPKDRFSAERLKGVDSTLKIQPAELGDSAVYLCASSLDSTYEQYFGPGTRLTVT.

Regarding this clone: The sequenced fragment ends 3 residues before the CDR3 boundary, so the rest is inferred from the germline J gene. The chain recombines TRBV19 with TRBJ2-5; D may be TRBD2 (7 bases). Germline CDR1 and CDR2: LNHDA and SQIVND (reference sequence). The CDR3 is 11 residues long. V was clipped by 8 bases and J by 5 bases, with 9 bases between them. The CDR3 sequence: CASGGAETQYF. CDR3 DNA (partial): TGTGCCAGTGGGGGGGCGGAGACC.

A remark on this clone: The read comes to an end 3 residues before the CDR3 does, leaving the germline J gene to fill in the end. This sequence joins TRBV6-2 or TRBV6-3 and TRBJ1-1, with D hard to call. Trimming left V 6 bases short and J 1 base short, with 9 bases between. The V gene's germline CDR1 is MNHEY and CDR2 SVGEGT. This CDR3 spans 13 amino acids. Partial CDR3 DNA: TGTGCCAGCAGACAAAACCCGAACACTGAA. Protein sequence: CASRQNPNTE. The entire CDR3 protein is CASRQNPNTEAFF.